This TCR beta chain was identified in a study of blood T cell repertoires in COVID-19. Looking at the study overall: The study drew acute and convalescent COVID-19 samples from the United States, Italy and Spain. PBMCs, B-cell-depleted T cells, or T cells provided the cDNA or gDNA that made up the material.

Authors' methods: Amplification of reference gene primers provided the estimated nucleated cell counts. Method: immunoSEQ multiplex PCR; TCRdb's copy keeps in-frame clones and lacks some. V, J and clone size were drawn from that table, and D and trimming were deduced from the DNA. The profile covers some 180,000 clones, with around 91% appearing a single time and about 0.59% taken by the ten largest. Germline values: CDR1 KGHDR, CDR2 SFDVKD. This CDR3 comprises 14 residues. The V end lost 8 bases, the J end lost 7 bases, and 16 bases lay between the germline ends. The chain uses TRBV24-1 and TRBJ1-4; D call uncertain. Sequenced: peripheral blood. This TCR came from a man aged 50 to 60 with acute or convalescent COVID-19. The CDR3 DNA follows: TGTGCCACCACCATCCGACGAGGGCGTGAAAAACTGTTTTTT. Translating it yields CATTIRRGREKLFF.